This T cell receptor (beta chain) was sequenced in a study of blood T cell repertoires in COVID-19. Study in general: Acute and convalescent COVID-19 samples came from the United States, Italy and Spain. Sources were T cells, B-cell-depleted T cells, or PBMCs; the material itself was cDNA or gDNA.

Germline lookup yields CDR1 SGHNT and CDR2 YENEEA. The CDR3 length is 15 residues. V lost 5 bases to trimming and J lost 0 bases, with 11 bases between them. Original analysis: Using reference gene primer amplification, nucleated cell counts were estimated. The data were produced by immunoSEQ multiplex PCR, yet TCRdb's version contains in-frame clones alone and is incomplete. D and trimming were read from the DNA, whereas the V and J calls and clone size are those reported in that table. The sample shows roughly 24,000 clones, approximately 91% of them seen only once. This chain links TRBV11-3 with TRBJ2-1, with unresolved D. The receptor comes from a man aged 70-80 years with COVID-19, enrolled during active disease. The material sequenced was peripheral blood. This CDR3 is CASSRRSGSYNEQFF. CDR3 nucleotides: TGTGCCAGCAGCCGCCGCTCCGGCTCCTACAATGAGCAGTTCTTC.